This T cell receptor (beta chain) was captured in a study of CD4 T cells in relation to SARS-CoV-2 and coronaviruses. Points on this clone: As yet, its antigen is unknown.

Some clones are missing from TCRdb's copy, which holds only in-frame ones; the method was immunoSEQ multiplex PCR. The sample gives 26,000 or so clones, about 70% of which show up once; more than 9% is in the top ten. The unexposed donors gave CD4+ T cells in 2011-2018, prior to COVID-19. The cells were cultured for roughly 11 days before CD4+ T cells were isolated. Trimming cost V 0 bases and J 3 bases; bases outside gene matches: 5. Germline V gene data show CDR1 as SGDLS and CDR2 as YYNGEE. The CDR3 spans 15 residues. This clonotype originated in a human donor in good health. Sample: CD4+ T cells from PBMCs, cultured in vitro. This chain uses TRBV9 with TRBJ2-7, with 8 bases aligning to TRBD2. In DNA form, the CDR3 reads TGTGCCAGCAGCGTAGGGCAGCGGGAGTACTACGAGCAGTACTTC. As protein: CASSVGQREYYEQYF.